This entry lists 4 T cell receptor beta chains sequenced from one sample in a study of T cell responses to AZD1222 COVID-19 vaccine. Assay used: immunoSEQ multiplex PCR; TCRdb lists only in-frame clones, some missing. The table lists 150,000 or so clones, around 90% of them singletons. The specimen comprised peripheral blood, sampled on day 0 of AZD1222 vaccination. The receptors come from an adult in good health.

V is TRBV15 and J is TRBJ2-7, with no clear D. CDR1 is LNHNV, CDR2 YYDKDF, per germline (reference sequence). CDR3 length equals 14 residues. V dropped 5 bases and J dropped 0 bases, with 11 bases sitting between them. In DNA form, the CDR3 reads TGTGCCACCAGCCCCCCGGGTCTCTCCTACGAGCAGTACTTC. It specifies CATSPPGLSYEQYF.

This sequence joins TRBV15 and TRBJ1-5; D gene uncertain. The V end lost 0 bases, the J end lost 7 bases, and 13 bases lay between the germline ends. This CDR3 has 15 amino acids. CDR1 is LNHNV, CDR2 YYDKDF, per germline (reference sequence). This CDR3 is CATSRDQDPPQPQHF. In DNA form, the CDR3 reads TGTGCCACCAGCAGAGACCAGGATCCCCCGCAGCCCCAGCATTTT.

The rearrangement joins TRBV5-6 to TRBJ1-1; D unresolved. CDR3 length: 14 amino acids. V lost 1 base, J lost 4 bases, and 11 bases lay in between. Germline V gene data show CDR1 as SGHDT and CDR2 as YYEEEE. The CDR3 region has the DNA TGTGCCAGCAGCTTGACGACTAAGGGCACTGAAGCTTTCTTT. The encoded protein is CASSLTTKGTEAFF. Together with reference TRBV5-6 and TRBJ1-1, the CDR3 gives the full variable domain: DAGVTQSPTHLIKTRGQQVTLRCSPKSGHDTVSWYQQALGQGPQFIFQYYEEEERQRGNFPDRFSGHQFPNYSSELNVNALLLGDSALYLCASSLTTKGTEAFFGQGTRLTVV.

The V call is TRBV29-1, the J call TRBJ1-2; perhaps TRBD1 as D (6 bases). The CDR3 spans 13 residues. The V and J ends lost 4 bases and 9 bases respectively, with 18 bases between them. Germline assignment: CDR1 SQVTM and CDR2 ANQGSEA. CDR3 nucleotide sequence: TGCAGCGTTGGGCCCCTTACAGGGAACAGCTACACCTTC. Protein: CSVGPLTGNSYTF.